What follows describes a single T cell receptor beta chain. The data originate from a study of CD8 T cells in Susac syndrome. About the research overall: The Susac syndrome patients that were sequenced included 5 or 6 with active disease and 8 or 9 in remission.

The CDR3 is 14 amino acids. Germline CDR1 LGHDT, CDR2 YNNKEL (reference sequence). The junction had 6 bases not matched to a gene; V was cut back by 5 bases and J by 2 bases. With random hexamers, roughly 0.45 to 1 ug RNA was reverse transcribed. With immunoSEQ multiplex PCR, TCR beta CDR3 was amplified across 54 Vbeta and 13 Jbeta. TCRdb recomputed calls from the immunoSEQ multiplex PCR reads with MiXCR, one row per CDR3 protein. The sample holds approximately 190,000 distinct CDR3 sequences, almost 96% seen once. The chain employs TRBV3-1 and TRBJ2-7; 7 bases are shared with TRBD1. The receptor comes from a human donor with Susac syndrome. Sequences were obtained from CD4+ T cells from PBMCs. The CDR3 region is CASSMGQYTYEQYF. The CDR3 DNA is TGTGCCAGCAGCATGGGACAGTATACCTACGAGCAGTACTTC.